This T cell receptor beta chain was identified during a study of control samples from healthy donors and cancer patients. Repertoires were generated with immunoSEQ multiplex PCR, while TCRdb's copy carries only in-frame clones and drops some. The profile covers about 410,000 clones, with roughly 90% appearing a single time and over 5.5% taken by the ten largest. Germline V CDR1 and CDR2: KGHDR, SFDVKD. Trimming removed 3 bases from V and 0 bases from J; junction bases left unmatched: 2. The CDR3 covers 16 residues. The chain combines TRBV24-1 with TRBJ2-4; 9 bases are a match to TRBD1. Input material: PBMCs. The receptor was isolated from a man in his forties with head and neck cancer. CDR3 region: CATSDGQGLAKNIQYF. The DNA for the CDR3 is TGTGCCACCAGTGATGGACAGGGGCTAGCCAAAAACATTCAGTACTTC.